Below, 16 T cell receptor beta chains from the same sample are listed, as sequenced in a study of regulatory T cells in long-lasting Graves disease. TCRdb redid the calling of the reads with MiXCR, one entry per CDR3 protein. The table includes about 670 distinct CDR3 sequences, roughly 72% detected once. Extracted RNA from PBMCs served as the source of the TCR library. Sequenced here: peripheral blood mononuclear cells (PBMCs), sampled with antithyroid drug treatment, in newly diagnosed or persistent Graves disease (not recorded which). Source of these receptors: a female donor with Graves disease.

The V gene is TRBV20-1, the J gene TRBJ1-4; D gene ambiguous. The CDR3 totals 13 residues. Germline lookup yields CDR1 DFQATT and CDR2 SNEGSKA (reference sequence). Trimming took 6 bases from V and 5 from J, leaving 13 bases between them. The CDR3 DNA reads as TGCAGTGCCCACATCGAGCCAAATGAAAAACTGTTTTTT. Translating it yields CSAHIEPNEKLFF.

The genes are TRBV3-1 and TRBJ1-2; D unresolved. V lost 7 bases to trimming and J lost 9 bases, with 15 bases between them. Germline CDR1 is LGHDT and CDR2 is YNNKEL (reference sequence). The CDR3 runs 12 residues. The CDR3 protein is CASTTPLGSYTF. For the CDR3, the DNA is TGTGCCAGCACTACACCGTTGGGGAGCTACACCTTC. Variable domain in full (rest from reference TRBV3-1 and TRBJ1-2): DTAVSQTPKYLVTQMGNDKSIKCEQNLGHDTMYWYKQDSKKFLKIMFSYNNKELIINETVPNRFSPKSPDKAHLNLHINSLELGDSAVYFCASTTPLGSYTFGSGTRLTVV.

The CDR3 coding sequence is TGTGCCAGCAGCTTTATATCTGGAGGGGGATCACCCCTCCACTTT. Protein product: CASSFISGGGSPLHF. The rearrangement uses TRBV28 and TRBJ1-6; possible D gene TRBD1, 6 bases. The CDR3 sequence is 15 residues long. The germline gives CDR1 MDHEN, CDR2 SYDVKM. V lost 6 bases and J 10 bases, leaving 19 bases between the germline ends.

The V and J genes are TRBV11-1 and TRBJ1-1; D not resolved. There are 16 residues in the CDR3. The V and J ends lost 8 bases and 4 bases respectively, with 23 bases between them. The germline V gene encodes CDR1 SGHAT and CDR2 FQDESV (reference sequence). The CDR3 sequence: CASEPLGRGEGTEAFF. The CDR3 DNA reads TGTGCCAGCGAACCCCTCGGACGGGGTGAAGGCACTGAAGCTTTCTTT.

The DNA for the CDR3 is TGTGCCTGGAGTATGTGGGGTTCCGTGAACACTGAAGCTTTCTTT. Translation: CAWSMWGSVNTEAFF. The chain has TRBV30 and TRBJ1-1; D call uncertain. V shed 2 bases and J shed 0 bases, with 13 bases lying between them. From germline, CDR1 is GTSNPN and CDR2 SVGIG (reference sequence). The CDR3 contains 15 residues.

The V call is TRBV6-2 or TRBV6-3, the J call TRBJ1-1; D is ambiguous. Between the trimmed V and J ends, which lost 6 bases and 2 bases, there was a span of 7 bases. There are 12 residues in the CDR3. Germline CDR1 is MNHEY and CDR2 is SVGEGT. The CDR3 region has the DNA TGTGCCAGCAGCAATACAAACACTGAAGCTTTCTTT. It codes for CASSNTNTEAFF.

The chain joins TRBV10-2 to TRBJ1-5; D gene uncertain. Trimming took off 7 bases at V and 0 bases at J, with 7 bases between the two ends. Germline-derived CDR1 and CDR2 are WSHSY and SAAADI. This CDR3 comprises 13 residues. The DNA for the CDR3 is TGCGCCAGCACACAAGTTAGCAATCAGCCCCAGCATTTT. Its protein is CASTQVSNQPQHF.

The rearrangement links TRBV7-2 to TRBJ2-7; the match to TRBD1 covers 8 bases. The V segment lost 4 bases and the J segment 6 bases; nucleotides outside the gene matches: 2. The CDR3 extends over 12 amino acids. In germline, CDR1 is SGHTA, CDR2 FQGNSA. Written as DNA, the CDR3 is TGTGCCAGCAGCTCGACAGGGGTCGAGCAGTACTTC. Translated: CASSSTGVEQYF.

This rearrangement joins TRBV19 to TRBJ2-1; D unclear. This CDR3 region has 15 residues. The germline gives CDR1 LNHDA, CDR2 SQIVND (reference sequence). Trimming left V 1 base short and J 5 bases short, with 12 bases between. The CDR3 protein is CASSIGVLEHNEQFF. For the CDR3, the DNA is TGTGCCAGTAGTATAGGGGTGCTCGAGCACAATGAGCAGTTCTTC.

In its sample, this clonotype was seen a few times. V gene TRBV13 combines with J gene TRBJ2-7, with D perhaps matching TRBD1 or TRBD2 (5 bases each). The germline V gene encodes CDR1 PRHDT and CDR2 FYEKMQ (reference sequence). V was clipped by 7 bases and J by 2 bases, with 15 bases between them. The CDR3 spans 14 residues. The CDR3 sequence: CASTTRDEAYEQYF. Written as DNA, the CDR3 is TGTGCCAGCACAACCCGGGACGAAGCCTACGAGCAGTACTTC.

J is TRBJ2-3 and V is TRBV27, with no clear D. V lost 4 bases to trimming and J lost 0 bases, with 8 bases between them. Germline V CDR1 and CDR2: MNHEY, SMNVEV (reference sequence). There are 14 residues in the CDR3. This chain's CDR3 is CASSSFPSTDTQYF. CDR3 bases: TGTGCCAGCAGTTCATTCCCCAGCACAGATACGCAGTATTTT.

This rearrangement joins TRBV5-1 to TRBJ1-2; D possibly corresponds to TRBD1 (6 bases). CDR1 is SGHRS and CDR2 is YFSETQ in the germline V gene. Trimming shortened V by 4 bases and J by 0 bases, and 22 bases separated the two germline ends. The length of the CDR3 is 18 residues. The CDR3 spells CASSVYRPGQSSNYGYTF. Written as DNA, the CDR3 is TGCGCCAGCAGCGTGTACCGACCGGGACAAAGTTCTAACTATGGCTACACCTTC.

The chain has TRBV6-4 and TRBJ2-3; D is undetermined. Trimming left V 4 bases short and J 3 bases short, with 17 bases between. CDR1 and CDR2 from the germline V gene are MRHNA and SNTAGT. This CDR3 spans 16 amino acids. The CDR3 DNA sequence: TGTGCCAGCAGTGCCTCCCCACTGAGCGCAACAGATACGCAGTATTTT. Its protein is CASSASPLSATDTQYF.

The J gene is TRBJ1-2, the V gene TRBV12-3 or TRBV12-4, with D hard to call. The CDR3 loop spans 13 amino acids. V was shortened by 6 bases and J by 5 bases, with 13 bases between the two germline ends. CDR3 nucleotide sequence: TGTGCCAGCAGCGCCTTTGTGGGTTATGGCTACACCTTC. Encoded protein: CASSAFVGYGYTF.

The chain is built from TRBV19 and TRBJ2-7; 7 nucleotides agree with TRBD2. The J segment lost 2 bases and the V segment lost 1 base, leaving 2 bases of the junction unmatched. The CDR3 sequence is 14 residues long. Per germline, CDR1 LNHDA and CDR2 SQIVND (reference sequence). In DNA form, the CDR3 reads TGTGCCAGTAGTATAGTAGCGGGCCCCTACGAGCAGTACTTC. Its protein product is CASSIVAGPYEQYF.

The gene calls are TRBV20-1 and TRBJ2-5; 7 bases match TRBD1. Trimming cost V 5 bases and J 5 bases; bases outside gene matches: 11. This CDR3 has 14 amino acids. Germline values: CDR1 DFQATT, CDR2 SNEGSKA (reference sequence). CDR3 sequence (DNA): TGCAGTGCTCAACCGTTTGACAGGGCGGAGACCCAGTACTTC. It specifies CSAQPFDRAETQYF.